This TCR beta chain was recovered during a study of cytomegalovirus exposure and HLA in healthy donors. Vbeta (60) and Jbeta (13) primers were used in the PCR. The repertoire was sequenced with immunoSEQ multiplex PCR; TCRdb's copy has only in-frame clones and lacks some. The table records about 150,000 clones, 70% to 80% of them present only once. This clone was counted once. V lost 4 bases and J 1 base, leaving 10 bases between the germline ends. The CDR3 extends over 14 amino acids. Germline-derived CDR1 and CDR2 are MNHNS and SASEGT. This sequence was found in a man aged 25 to 40 in good health and CMV-seropositive. This rearrangement joins TRBV6-1 to TRBJ1-1; TRBD1 might be the D (6 bases). The material sequenced was PBMCs. The CDR3 region has the DNA TGTGCCAGCAGTGTTAGGACAGCGAACACTGAAGCTTTCTTT. Its protein is CASSVRTANTEAFF.